This entry lists 18 T cell receptor beta chains sequenced from one sample in a study of T cell responses to AZD1222 COVID-19 vaccine. Only in-frame clones appear in the TCRdb table, and some are missing; sequencing was by immunoSEQ multiplex PCR. The sample has 110,000 to 150,000 clones; 85% to 95% are singletons. Material: peripheral blood, obtained on day 0 of AZD1222 vaccination. Source of these receptors: an adult in good health.

The chain uses TRBV5-6 and TRBJ2-1; D gene ambiguous. Deletions cut 6 bases from V and 2 bases from J, with 15 bases between. The CDR3 runs 15 residues. Germline loops: CDR1 SGHDT, CDR2 YYEEEE. The CDR3 DNA follows: TGTGCCAGCACCCTCACGAGGTCCCCCTACAATGAGCAGTTCTTC. Protein: CASTLTRSPYNEQFF.

The chain recombines TRBV18 with TRBJ1-1; TRBD1 matches at 10 bases. The germline V gene has CDR1 KGHSH and CDR2 LQKENI. V was clipped by 5 bases and J by 3 bases; unmatched bases: 3. The CDR3 loop spans 14 amino acids. The CDR3 loop reads CASSRTGGDTEAFF. The CDR3 region has the DNA TGTGCCAGCTCAAGGACAGGGGGAGACACTGAAGCTTTCTTT.

V gene TRBV4-3 combines with J gene TRBJ1-4; 8 bases line up with TRBD1. This CDR3 is 15 amino acids long. CDR1 is LGHNA and CDR2 is YSLEER in the germline V gene. The J segment lost 6 bases and the V segment lost 5 bases, leaving 8 bases of the junction unmatched. CDR3 protein: CASSVRTGLDEKLFF. In DNA, the CDR3 is TGCGCCAGCAGCGTCCGGACAGGGCTTGATGAAAAACTGTTTTTT.

The chain carries TRBV28 and TRBJ2-5; D remains ambiguous. The germline V and J ends were trimmed by 4 bases and 5 bases, with 20 bases remaining between them. This CDR3 comprises 16 residues. Germline CDR1 is MDHEN and CDR2 is SYDVKM. The CDR3 DNA reads as TGTGCCAGCAGTTCCCTTGGTATAGCTTCTGTGGAGACCCAGTACTTC. This sequence encodes CASSSLGIASVETQYF.

This chain connects TRBV2 to TRBJ2-7; 7 bases map to TRBD1. With 6 bases clipped from V and 1 base from J, the junction kept 9 bases outside the gene matches. Germline V gene sequence: CDR1 SNHLY, CDR2 FYNNEI. The CDR3 is 15 residues long. CDR3 amino acids: CASRLEGARSYEQYF. The CDR3 coding sequence is TGTGCCAGCAGGTTAGAGGGGGCTAGATCCTACGAGCAGTACTTC. Full variable domain (remainder filled in from reference TRBV2 and TRBJ2-7): EPEVTQTPSHQVTQMGQEVILRCVPISNHLYFYWYRQILGQKVEFLVSFYNNEISEKSEIFDDQFSVERPDGSNFTLKIRSTKLEDSAMYFCASRLEGARSYEQYFGPGTRLTVT.

This chain connects TRBV11-2 to TRBJ2-7; possibly TRBD2 for D (6 bases). The germline V gene encodes CDR1 SGHAT and CDR2 FQNNGV. The CDR3 spans 15 residues. V dropped 6 bases and J dropped 3 bases, with 18 bases sitting between them. In nucleotides, the CDR3 is TGTGCCAGCAGAAACCCCGGCGGGAAGGGCTACGAGCAGTACTTC. Its translation: CASRNPGGKGYEQYF. Combining the CDR3 with reference TRBV11-2 and TRBJ2-7 gives the whole variable domain EAGVAQSPRYKIIEKRQSVAFWCNPISGHATLYWYQQILGQGPKLLIQFQNNGVVDDSQLPKDRFSAERLKGVDSTLKIQPAKLEDSAVYLCASRNPGGKGYEQYFGPGTRLTVT.

The chain is built from TRBV7-3 and TRBJ2-5; D is unresolved. This CDR3 is 13 amino acids long. Germline V gives CDR1 SGHTA, CDR2 FQGTGA. V lost 1 base to trimming and J lost 6 bases, with 9 bases between them. The CDR3 nucleotides are TGTGCCAGCAGCTTAAACCGCCGACAGACCCAGTACTTC. Translation gives CASSLNRRQTQYF.

The rearrangement links TRBV5-6 to TRBJ1-1, with D perhaps matching TRBD1 (6 bases). The germline CDR1 and CDR2 sequences are SGHDT and YYEEEE. Trimming removed 5 bases at V and 6 bases at J, with 14 bases between. The CDR3 runs 13 residues. This chain's CDR3 is CASSNTGKAEAFF. CDR3 coding DNA: TGTGCCAGCAGTAATACAGGGAAGGCTGAAGCTTTCTTT. Complete variable domain (other parts from reference TRBV5-6 and TRBJ1-1): DAGVTQSPTHLIKTRGQQVTLRCSPKSGHDTVSWYQQALGQGPQFIFQYYEEEERQRGNFPDRFSGHQFPNYSSELNVNALLLGDSALYLCASSNTGKAEAFFGQGTRLTVV.

This sequence joins TRBV5-4 and TRBJ2-1; the D gene is possibly TRBD1 (6 bases). CDR3 size: 13 residues. Germline CDR1 SGHNT, CDR2 YYREEE (reference sequence). Trimming shortened V by 4 bases and J by 6 bases, and 11 bases separated the two germline ends. CDR3 nucleotides: TGTGCCAGCAGCCATTCGGACAGCAATGAGCAGTTCTTC. This codes for CASSHSDSNEQFF.

This clone has just one count. The DNA of the CDR3 is TGTGCCAGCAGCCCCTTTTTTAGCAATCAGCCCCAGCATTTT. Translation gives CASSPFFSNQPQHF. The chain couples TRBV5-5 to TRBJ1-5, with unresolved D. Germline V gene lookup returns CDR1 SGHKS and CDR2 YYEKEE (reference sequence). Trimming pared 4 bases from V and 0 bases from J, leaving 8 bases between. This CDR3 has 14 amino acids.

This chain uses TRBV24-1 with TRBJ2-1; 14 positions match TRBD2. The CDR3 loop spans 16 amino acids. Trimming removed 6 bases from V and 7 bases from J; junction bases left unmatched: 7. The germline gives CDR1 KGHDR, CDR2 SFDVKD. CDR3 sequence reads: CATSWRTSGGRNEQFF. For the CDR3, the DNA is TGTGCCACCAGTTGGCGGACTAGCGGGGGGCGGAATGAGCAGTTCTTC.

The rearrangement uses TRBV12-5 and TRBJ1-2; possibly TRBD1 for D (5 bases). Looked up from germline, CDR1 is LGHNT and CDR2 is FRNRAP. Trimming took off 4 bases at V and 6 bases at J, with 21 bases between the two ends. The CDR3 totals 16 residues. The CDR3 nucleotides read TGTGCTAGTGGTTATTATGGAGGCAGGGCATGGGATGGCTACACCTTC. It translates to CASGYYGGRAWDGYTF.

The chain couples TRBV28 to TRBJ1-4; no firm D call. The CDR3 has 15 amino acids. V was cut by 9 bases and J by 6 bases, with 20 bases left in between. The germline V gene has CDR1 MDHEN and CDR2 SYDVKM. CDR3 DNA sequence: TGTGCCAGTCAGTTTATAGGAGGCTTGGATGAAAAACTGTTTTTT. Protein product: CASQFIGGLDEKLFF.

V and J are TRBV21-1 and TRBJ2-2; no DNA check was done on the table's D call, TRBD1. TRBV21-1 is a known pseudogene. CDR3 length: 16 amino acids. CDR3 nucleotides: TGTGCCAGCAGCTTCAGCACTGGGGCTGACACCGGGGAGCTGTTTTTT. Translating it yields CASSFSTGADTGELFF.

The chain couples TRBV6-2 or TRBV6-3 to TRBJ1-6; D possibly corresponds to TRBD1 (6 bases). This CDR3 region has 15 residues. Trimming shortened V by 6 bases and J by 10 bases, and 19 bases separated the two germline ends. The germline CDR1 and CDR2 sequences are MNHEY and SVGEGT. CDR3 protein: CASSNGGRGGSPLHF. In nucleotides, the CDR3 is TGTGCCAGCAGCAACGGCGGCAGGGGCGGATCACCCCTCCACTTT.

V gene TRBV5-1 combines with J gene TRBJ2-5; D possibly corresponds to TRBD1 (6 bases). From germline, CDR1 is SGHRS and CDR2 YFSETQ. The CDR3 length is 17 residues. Trimming took 1 base from V and 4 from J, leaving 20 bases between them. The CDR3 spells CASSLCLGTPDIETQYF. The CDR3 bases are TGCGCCAGCAGCTTGTGTCTCGGGACACCTGACATAGAGACCCAGTACTTC.

The rearrangement uses TRBV7-3 and TRBJ2-1, with TRBD2 identical over 11 bases. This CDR3 has 14 residues. The V gene end was trimmed by 6 bases and the J gene end by 9 bases; junction bases not matched to a gene: 7. The germline V gene has CDR1 SGHTA and CDR2 FQGTGA. CDR3 loop: CASSSLAGVVEQFF. DNA for the CDR3: TGTGCCAGCAGTTCACTAGCGGGAGTGGTTGAGCAGTTCTTC.

The chain joins TRBV6-6 to TRBJ1-2; D gene uncertain. This CDR3 comprises 10 residues. The V gene's germline CDR1 is MNHNY and CDR2 SVGAGI (reference sequence). V gave up 4 bases and J gave up 6 bases, with 3 bases separating them. This CDR3 reads CASSSDGYTF. As DNA, the CDR3 is TGTGCCAGCAGTTCAGATGGCTACACCTTC.